This T cell receptor beta chain is from a study of shared clonotypes between healthy human individuals. The study's findings and limits: Estimated richness values were generally larger in naive subsets than in memory subsets.

Germline lookup yields CDR1 MNHEY and CDR2 SVGAGI. Trimming removed 5 bases at V and 9 bases at J, with 20 bases between. The length of the CDR3 is 15 residues. The table lists this clone with a count of one. Its antigen is still unknown. Sequenced by immunoSEQ multiplex PCR; TCRdb stores in-frame clones only, minus some. The table lists hundreds of thousands of clones, 73% of them singletons. The chain uses TRBV6-5 and TRBJ1-5; D is ambiguous. The clonotype was recovered from a woman in her twenties or thirties in good health. The specimen was memory CD4+ T cells sorted from blood. Subset in this sample: CD45RA-negative fraction. DNA for the CDR3: TGTGCCAGCAGTCCCCGGAGGGCCTCCCCCGGGCCCCAGCATTTT. As protein: CASSPRRASPGPQHF.